This T cell receptor beta chain derives from a study of cytomegalovirus exposure and HLA in healthy donors. Study-level results: A later analysis revealed that TCR association rates differed between HLA loci, peaking at DRB1 and bottoming out at HLA-C. In a later analysis, parvovirus B19, influenza, CMV and Epstein-Barr virus appeared linked to several top co-occurrence clusters. For most TCR beta V segments, an earlier analysis put the productive rate at about 87% or about 30% of the time. Rare TCR sequences dominated, though some public TCRs recurred in many donors.

The primer mix had 60 Vbeta and 13 Jbeta primers. Here immunoSEQ multiplex PCR was the method, and the copy in TCRdb shows in-frame clones only, minus some. This sample has 110,000 to 150,000 clones, with about 75% found just once. Details on this clone: Its antigen is not known.

The germline V gene encodes CDR1 SGHVS and CDR2 FNYEAQ. The CDR3 contains 16 residues. V lost 1 base and J lost 1, with 14 bases in between. The V call is TRBV7-6, the J call TRBJ2-7; D may be TRBD2 (6 bases). This clonotype was obtained from a woman aged 25 to 39 in good health and CMV-seronegative. The sequenced sample consisted of PBMCs. The CDR3 sequence: CASSLGVGGGSYEQYF. CDR3 DNA: TGTGCCAGCAGCTTAGGGGTTGGGGGAGGTTCCTACGAGCAGTACTTC.